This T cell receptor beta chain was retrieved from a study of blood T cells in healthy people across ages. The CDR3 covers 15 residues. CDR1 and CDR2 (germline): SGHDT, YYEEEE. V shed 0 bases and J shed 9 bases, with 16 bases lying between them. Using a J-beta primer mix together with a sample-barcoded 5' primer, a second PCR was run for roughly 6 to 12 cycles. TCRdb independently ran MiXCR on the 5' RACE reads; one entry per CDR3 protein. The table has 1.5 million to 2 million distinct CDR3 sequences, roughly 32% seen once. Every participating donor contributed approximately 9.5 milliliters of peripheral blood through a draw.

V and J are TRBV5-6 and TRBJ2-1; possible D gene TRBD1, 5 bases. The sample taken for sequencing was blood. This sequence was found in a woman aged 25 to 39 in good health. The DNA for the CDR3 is TGTGCCAGCAGCTTGGATCAGGGATTGACCGGTGAGCAGTTCTTC. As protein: CASSLDQGLTGEQFF.